The clone carrying this T cell receptor beta chain came up a few times. Antigen specificity is unknown. With 1 base removed from V and 0 bases from J, the gap between germline ends came to 8 bases. The CDR3 length is 15 residues. Germline CDR1 reads LGHNT; CDR2 reads FRNRAP. Hyperthyroidism, newly diagnosed and lasting under 2 months, affected patients aged 18 to 65. The PBMCs studied were ones that came from 8 to 10 ml fresh peripheral blood. The source material, RNA transcripts, was used to amplify TCR beta CDR3 regions. The HTBI primer set was used in a first-round RT-PCR of the TCR CDR3. TCRdb ran MiXCR on the multiplex PCR reads and lists one entry per CDR3 protein. The profile shows over 700,000 distinct CDR3 sequences, approximately 19% of them singletons. This sample was included in a study of T cells in Graves' hyperthyroidism and ophthalmopathy. Study details: The blood sample was taken at first diagnosis, before treatment began.

The study's findings and limits: The model's output predicted ophthalmopathy at a median of around 6.9 months prior to onset.

This TCR was recovered from a woman aged 45-65 years with Graves' hyperthyroidism that later progressed to Graves' ophthalmopathy. Specimen: blood. The chain combines TRBV12-5 with TRBJ2-3; D is perhaps TRBD2 (6 bases). The CDR3 nucleotides are TGTGCTAGTGGTTTGGAGGGGACTAGCACAGATACGCAGTATTTT. As protein: CASGLEGTSTDTQYF. Drawing the rest from reference TRBV12-5 and TRBJ2-3, the complete variable domain is DARVTQTPRHKVTEMGQEVTMRCQPILGHNTVFWYRQTMMQGLELLAYFRNRAPLDDSGMPKDRFSAEMPDATLATLKIQPSEPRDSAVYFCASGLEGTSTDTQYFGPGTRLTVL.